These 6 T cell receptor beta chains were all obtained from the same sample, sequenced in a study of PD-1 blockade in classical Hodgkin lymphoma. This sample's time point: cycle 4 day 1 (C4D1), after five to seven weeks of nivolumab. Relapse was seen in all patients after autologous stem cell transplantation, and brentuximab vedotin exposure was variable. Sequenced by immunoSEQ multiplex PCR; TCRdb stores in-frame clones only, minus some. The sample holds 26,000 or so clones, about 72% seen once. Here the sequenced sample was peripheral blood mononuclear cells (PBMCs), taken before the fourth cycle of nivolumab. These receptors were obtained from a human donor with classical Hodgkin lymphoma.

This sequence joins TRBV9 and TRBJ2-5; possible D gene TRBD2, 6 bases. Germline assignment: CDR1 SGDLS and CDR2 YYNGEE. Trimming pared 4 bases from V and 3 bases from J, leaving 10 bases between. The CDR3 runs 13 residues. This chain's CDR3 is CASSPGVEETQYF. The DNA of the CDR3 is TGTGCCAGCAGCCCGGGAGTAGAAGAGACCCAGTACTTC.

This chain joins TRBV5-4 and TRBJ2-5, with 7 bases matching TRBD2. There are 14 residues in the CDR3. The germline V gene has CDR1 SGHNT and CDR2 YYREEE (reference sequence). With V trimmed by 1 base and J by 5 bases, 5 bases remained unmatched. CDR3 DNA sequence: TGTGCCAGCAGCTTGTGGGGGGGAACGGAGACCCAGTACTTC. Translation gives CASSLWGGTETQYF. The full variable domain, rest sourced from reference TRBV5-4 and TRBJ2-5, is ETGVTQSPTHLIKTRGQQVTLRCSSQSGHNTVSWYQQALGQGPQFIFQYYREEENGRGNFPPRFSGLQFPNYSSELNVNALELDDSALYLCASSLWGGTETQYFGPGTRLLVL.

This sequence joins TRBV6-5 and TRBJ1-1; 8 nucleotides line up with TRBD1. The CDR3 consists of 12 residues. With V trimmed by 6 bases and J by 6 bases, 3 bases remained unmatched. Germline V lookup: CDR1 MNHEY, CDR2 SVGAGI. The CDR3 bases are TGTGCCAGCAGCCTACAGGGGGCTGAAGCTTTCTTT. It codes for CASSLQGAEAFF.

The chain uses TRBV30 and TRBJ2-2, with unresolved D. Per germline, CDR1 GTSNPN and CDR2 SVGIG (reference sequence). The ends were cut back, 1 base at V and 3 bases at J, with 9 bases in the middle. The CDR3 covers 14 residues. The CDR3 DNA is TGTGCCTGGAGTGGGGCGGAGTACACCGGGGAGCTGTTTTTT. It encodes CAWSGAEYTGELFF.

This chain connects TRBV6-6 to TRBJ2-1, with D possibly TRBD2 on 6 matching bases. The CDR3 is 15 residues long. Germline V CDR1 and CDR2: MNHNY, SVGAGI (reference sequence). Between the trimmed V and J ends, which lost 6 bases and 6 bases, there was a span of 18 bases. The chain's CDR3 is CASRPGPLASNEQFF. For the CDR3, the DNA is TGTGCCAGCAGACCAGGCCCGCTAGCGAGCAATGAGCAGTTCTTC.

This rearrangement joins TRBV18 to TRBJ2-1; perhaps TRBD2 as D (5 bases). V was pared by 0 bases and J by 7 bases, with 10 bases between. In germline, CDR1 is KGHSH, CDR2 LQKENI. The length of the CDR3 is 14 residues. The CDR3 bases are TGTGCCAGCTCACCACCTCCTACGGGGAATGAGCAGTTCTTC. It yields the protein CASSPPPTGNEQFF. The variable domain in full, completed from reference TRBV18 and TRBJ2-1, reads NAGVMQNPRHLVRRRGQEARLRCSPMKGHSHVYWYRQLPEEGLKFMVYLQKENIIDESGMPKERFSAEFPKEGPSILRIQQVVRGDSAAYFCASSPPPTGNEQFFGPGTRLTVL.